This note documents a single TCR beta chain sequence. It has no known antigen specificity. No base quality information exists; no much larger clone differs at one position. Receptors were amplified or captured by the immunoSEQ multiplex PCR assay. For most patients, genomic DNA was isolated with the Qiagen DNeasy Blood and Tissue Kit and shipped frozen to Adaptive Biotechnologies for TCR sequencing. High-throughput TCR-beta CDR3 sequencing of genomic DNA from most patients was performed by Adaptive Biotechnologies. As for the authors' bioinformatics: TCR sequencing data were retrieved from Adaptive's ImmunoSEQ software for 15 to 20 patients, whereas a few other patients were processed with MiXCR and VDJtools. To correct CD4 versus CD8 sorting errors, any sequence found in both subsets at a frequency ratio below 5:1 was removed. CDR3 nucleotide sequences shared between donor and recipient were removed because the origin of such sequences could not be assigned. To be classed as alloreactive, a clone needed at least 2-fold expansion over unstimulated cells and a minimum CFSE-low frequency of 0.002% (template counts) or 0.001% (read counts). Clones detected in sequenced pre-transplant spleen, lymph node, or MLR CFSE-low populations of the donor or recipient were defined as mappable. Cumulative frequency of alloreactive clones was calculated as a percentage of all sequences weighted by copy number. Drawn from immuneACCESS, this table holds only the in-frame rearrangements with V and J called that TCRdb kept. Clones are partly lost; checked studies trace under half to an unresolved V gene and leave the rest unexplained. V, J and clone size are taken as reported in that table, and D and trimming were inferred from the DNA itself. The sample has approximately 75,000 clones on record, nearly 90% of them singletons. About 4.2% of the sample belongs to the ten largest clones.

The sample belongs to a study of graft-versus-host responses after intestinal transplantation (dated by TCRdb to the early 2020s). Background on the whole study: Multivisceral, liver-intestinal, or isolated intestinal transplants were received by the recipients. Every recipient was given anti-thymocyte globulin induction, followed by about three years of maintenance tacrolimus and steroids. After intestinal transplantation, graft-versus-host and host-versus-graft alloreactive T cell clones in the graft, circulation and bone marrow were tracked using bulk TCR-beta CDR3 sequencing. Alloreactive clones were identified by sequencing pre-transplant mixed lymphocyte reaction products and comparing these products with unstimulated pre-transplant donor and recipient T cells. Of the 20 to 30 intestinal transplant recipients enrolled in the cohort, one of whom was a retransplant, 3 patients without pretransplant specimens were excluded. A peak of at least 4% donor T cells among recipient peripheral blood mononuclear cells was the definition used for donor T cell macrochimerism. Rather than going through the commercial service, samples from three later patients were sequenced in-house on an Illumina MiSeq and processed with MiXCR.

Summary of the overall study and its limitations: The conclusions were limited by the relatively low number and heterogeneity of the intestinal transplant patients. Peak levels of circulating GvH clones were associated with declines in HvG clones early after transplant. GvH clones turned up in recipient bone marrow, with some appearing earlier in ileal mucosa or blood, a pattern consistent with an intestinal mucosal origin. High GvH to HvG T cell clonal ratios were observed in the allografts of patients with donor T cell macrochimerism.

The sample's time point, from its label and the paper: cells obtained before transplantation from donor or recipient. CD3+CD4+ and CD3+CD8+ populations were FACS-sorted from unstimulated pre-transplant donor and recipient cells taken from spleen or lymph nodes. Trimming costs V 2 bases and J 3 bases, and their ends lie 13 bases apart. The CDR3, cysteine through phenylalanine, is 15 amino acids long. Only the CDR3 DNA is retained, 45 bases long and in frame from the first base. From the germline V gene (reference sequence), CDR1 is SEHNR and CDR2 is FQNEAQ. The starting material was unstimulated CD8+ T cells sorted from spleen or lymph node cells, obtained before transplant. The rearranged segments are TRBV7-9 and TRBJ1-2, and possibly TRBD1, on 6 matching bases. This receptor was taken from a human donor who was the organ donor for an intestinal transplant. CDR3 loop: CASSLSGGQDYGYTF. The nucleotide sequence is TGTGCCAGCAGCTTAAGCGGGGGGCAAGACTATGGCTACACCTTC.